Below, 31 T cell receptor beta chains from the same sample are listed, as sequenced in a study of neurological immune-mediated disorders (dated by TCRdb to the late 2010s). The library was produced with 5' RACE. This sample was sequenced with an Illumina HiSeq 2500. Through fastp at Q25 and MiXCR, TCRdb rebuilt clones from the public reads, retaining in-frame beta chains. Each entry merges the rows of one CDR3 protein and shows their most common DNA and genes. This sample comprises about 48,000 distinct CDR3 sequences, approximately 6.2% of them detected only once. The top ten clones comprise roughly 1.4% of the sample. Sequencing was done on a sample of CD4+ T cells from blood. All receptors derive from a woman aged 18-29 years with multiple sclerosis.

At least ten counts were recorded for this clonotype. The rearrangement links TRBV5-4 to TRBJ1-2; 11 nucleotides agree with TRBD1. Germline CDR1 is SGHNT and CDR2 is YYREEE (reference sequence). The CDR3 consists of 15 residues. Trimming cost V 4 bases and J 10 bases; bases outside gene matches: 12. CDR3 sequence: CASSATQGQGAYYTF. For the CDR3, the DNA is TGTGCCAGCAGCGCGACCCAAGGACAGGGGGCCTACTACACCTTC.

This clonotype occurred many times. CDR3 protein: CASSTGGSGNTIYF. The CDR3 DNA sequence: TGTGCCAGCAGTACAGGGGGCAGTGGAAACACCATATATTTT. The rearrangement uses TRBV6-6 and TRBJ1-3, with 9 bases that match TRBD1. V was pared by 5 bases and J by 3 bases, with 2 bases of the junction left unmatched. The CDR3 totals 14 residues. CDR1 is MNHNY and CDR2 is SVGAGI in the germline V gene (reference sequence).

A remark on this clonotype: Being one base from a much bigger clone, this may be a read error. The chain carries TRBV11-2 and TRBJ1-5, with TRBD1 as a possible D gene (6 bases). The CDR3 spans 15 residues. Germline lookup yields CDR1 SGHAT and CDR2 FQNNGV. The chain's CDR3 is CASSSNTGRGQHQHF. The CDR3 DNA reads as TGTGCCAGCAGCTCAAATACAGGGAGAGGTCAGCACCAGCATTTT.

This clonotype was seen repeatedly, ten times or more. The chain is built from TRBV20-1 and TRBJ1-6; D is perhaps TRBD1 (6 bases). CDR3 size: 17 residues. Trimming removed 1 base at V and 5 bases at J, with 18 bases between. In germline, CDR1 is DFQATT, CDR2 SNEGSKA (reference sequence). CDR3 protein: CSARAWTGATNNSPLHF. The CDR3, as DNA: TGCAGTGCTAGAGCTTGGACGGGGGCAACCAATAATTCACCCCTCCACTTT.

This clonotype has ten or more counts. V and J are TRBV6-6 and TRBJ2-7, with a possible D match to TRBD2 (5 bases). This CDR3 has 14 residues. Germline CDR1 and CDR2: MNHNY and SVGAGI (reference sequence). V was clipped by 0 bases and J by 2 bases, with 8 bases between them. CDR3 protein: CASSYSPGTYEQYF. As DNA, the CDR3 is TGTGCCAGCAGTTACTCTCCGGGAACCTACGAGCAGTACTTC.

This clonotype was counted many times. This chain uses TRBV10-2 with TRBJ2-7; no reliable D call. The length of the CDR3 is 17 residues. Germline loops: CDR1 WSHSY, CDR2 SAAADI. V was shortened by 7 bases and J by 3 bases, with 25 bases between the two germline ends. DNA for the CDR3: TGCGCCAGCATGGTACAGCGAGGCGTGGGGATTGTCTACGAGCAGTACGTC. Translated: CASMVQRGVGIVYEQYV.

This clonotype occurred many times. The chain couples TRBV12-3 or TRBV12-4 to TRBJ2-5, with 7 bases that match TRBD1. V was clipped by 6 bases and J by 6 bases; unmatched bases: 16. The CDR3 runs 16 residues. The CDR3 DNA is TGTGCCAGCAGCCTCCAGGGGGACGGCCATCGGAAGACCCAGTACTTC. Protein product: CASSLQGDGHRKTQYF.

This clonotype was counted at least ten times. The V and J genes are TRBV5-1 and TRBJ1-1; D remains ambiguous. With 0 bases removed from V and 1 base from J, the gap between germline ends came to 7 bases. The germline V gene encodes CDR1 SGHRS and CDR2 YFSETQ. CDR3 length: 14 residues. The CDR3 reads CASSLGVTNTEAFF. The CDR3, as DNA: TGCGCCAGCAGCTTGGGAGTCACGAACACTGAAGCTTTCTTT.

This clonotype was counted many times. A single base separates this from a much larger clone, so it may be a read error. CDR3: CASSPGLAQETQYF. In DNA, the CDR3 is TGTGCCAGCAGCCCGGGACTAGCGCAAGAGACCCAGTACTTC. The chain couples TRBV5-4 to TRBJ2-5, with TRBD2 matching 10 bases. Germline lookup yields CDR1 SGHNT and CDR2 YYREEE (reference sequence). The CDR3 spans 14 residues. The V gene end was trimmed by 4 bases and the J gene end by 2 bases; junction bases not matched to a gene: 2.

This clonotype was observed at least ten times. Relative to the germline gene, one junction end is altered; a read error may explain this. The rearrangement joins TRBV20-1 to TRBJ1-2, with TRBD1 as a possible D gene (6 bases). CDR3 length: 12 residues. The germline V gene has CDR1 DFQATT and CDR2 SNEGSKA (reference sequence). CDR3 amino acids: CSARGRGYGYTF. In DNA form, the CDR3 reads TGCAGTGCGAGAGGCAGGGGTTATGGCTACACCTTC.

The CDR3 DNA is TGTGCCAGCAGCCTCCTGAGGGGGGGTGAAGCTTTCTTT. Its protein is CASSLLRGGEAFF. The chain combines TRBV6-5 with TRBJ1-1; D is possibly TRBD1 (6 bases). The CDR3 has 13 amino acids. In germline, CDR1 is MNHEY, CDR2 SVGAGI. The germline V and J ends were trimmed by 6 bases and 7 bases, with 15 bases remaining between them.

This clonotype was counted ten times or more. This chain uses TRBV5-1 with TRBJ2-7; D is possibly TRBD2 (5 bases). Looked up from germline, CDR1 is SGHRS and CDR2 is YFSETQ. V lost 1 base to trimming and J lost 6 bases, with 11 bases between them. CDR3 size: 13 residues. The DNA of the CDR3 is TGCGCCAGCAGCTTGTCCCCGGGAACCGAGCAGTACGTC. Protein sequence: CASSLSPGTEQYV.

This clonotype was detected many times. The chain links TRBV7-2 to TRBJ1-1; D is unresolved. The CDR3 extends over 14 amino acids. V was shortened by 2 bases and J by 0 bases, with 7 bases between the two germline ends. The V gene's germline CDR1 is SGHTA and CDR2 FQGNSA. The CDR3 is CASSLFNLNTEAFF. Written as DNA, the CDR3 is TGTGCCAGCAGCTTATTTAACCTGAACACTGAAGCTTTCTTT.

This clonotype was observed many times. This chain links TRBV25-1 with TRBJ1-3, with 10 nucleotides matching TRBD1. The germline gives CDR1 MGHDK, CDR2 SYGVNS. The CDR3 consists of 17 residues. V was clipped by 5 bases and J by 6 bases; unmatched bases: 13. The CDR3 sequence: CASSPALAGTGENTIYF. DNA for the CDR3: TGTGCCAGCAGTCCCGCTTTAGCCGGGACAGGGGAAAACACCATATATTTT.

The chain is built from TRBV12-5 and TRBJ2-1; 7 nucleotides agree with TRBD1. V gave up 8 bases and J gave up 3 bases; unmatched junction bases: 13. Germline lookup yields CDR1 LGHNT and CDR2 FRNRAP. The CDR3 has 16 amino acids. CDR3 in DNA: TGTGCTAGTCTAGGCAGGGGACAGATTCTCTACAATGAGCAGTTCTTC. Translating gives CASLGRGQILYNEQFF.

The V and J genes are TRBV10-2 and TRBJ1-5; TRBD1 matches 8 bases. The CDR3 contains 18 residues. The V gene end was trimmed by 3 bases and the J gene end by 2 bases; junction bases not matched to a gene: 12. The germline CDR1 and CDR2 sequences are WSHSY and SAAADI. CDR3 sequence (DNA): TGCGCCAGCAGTGACGGACAGGGAGGGTGGTATGGCAATCAGCCCCAGCATTTT. Protein sequence: CASSDGQGGWYGNQPQHF.

The CDR3 protein is CASSLAGAGARETQYF. The CDR3 DNA is TGTGCCAGCAGCTTAGCGGGGGCAGGGGCCAGAGAGACCCAGTACTTC. V gene TRBV7-9 combines with J gene TRBJ2-5; maybe TRBD1 (6 bases). The V end was cut by 0 bases, the J end by 4 bases, with 15 bases between. Germline V gives CDR1 SEHNR, CDR2 FQNEAQ (reference sequence). The CDR3 totals 16 residues.

This clonotype was observed at least ten times. The chain employs TRBV12-3 or TRBV12-4 and TRBJ2-5; D call uncertain. The length of the CDR3 is 11 residues. V lost 3 bases to trimming and J lost 5 bases, with 4 bases between them. The chain's CDR3 is CASSFRETQYF. The CDR3 bases are TGTGCCAGCAGTTTTAGGGAGACCCAGTACTTC.

This clonotype occurred many times. The chain combines TRBV20-1 with TRBJ1-1; D might be TRBD1 (5 bases). Germline CDR1 and CDR2: DFQATT and SNEGSKA (reference sequence). This CDR3 contains 15 residues. Trimming pared 3 bases from V and 6 bases from J, leaving 20 bases between. CDR3 bases: TGCAGTGCTAGGGGGGTGGGTCGCAGGGTTTCTGAAGCTTTCTTT. Translated, it gives CSARGVGRRVSEAFF.

This clonotype was observed at least ten times. The chain employs TRBV5-5 and TRBJ2-1; 8 nucleotides align to TRBD2. The germline gives CDR1 SGHKS, CDR2 YYEKEE (reference sequence). Trimming removed 2 bases from V and 3 bases from J; junction bases left unmatched: 4. CDR3 length: 15 residues. CDR3 DNA sequence: TGTGCCAGCAGCTTTTCAGCGGGGGACTACAATGAGCAGTTCTTC. Residues: CASSFSAGDYNEQFF. The full variable domain, rest sourced from reference TRBV5-5 and TRBJ2-1, is DAGVTQSPTHLIKTRGQQVTLRCSPISGHKSVSWYQQVLGQGPQFIFQYYEKEERGRGNFPDRFSARQFPNYSSELNVNALLLGDSALYLCASSFSAGDYNEQFFGPGTRLTVL.

The chain links TRBV3-1 to TRBJ2-1; 10 bases align to TRBD2. The assigned J gene may be wrong: the sequence end matches TRBJ2-5 better. In germline, CDR1 is LGHDT, CDR2 YNNKEL (reference sequence). The CDR3 is made up of 18 amino acids. In nucleotides, the CDR3 is TGTGCCAGCAGCCAAGAGTACAGAGCGGGGGGGGACCCAGAGACCCAGTACTTC. It translates to CASSQEYRAGGDPETQYF.

In its sample, this clonotype was seen many times. As DNA, the CDR3 is TGTGCCAGCAGCCAAAGCGGGGGGGTGCCGGCGCAGTATTTT. Its protein is CASSQSGGVPAQYF. The rearrangement uses TRBV7-9 and TRBJ2-3, with 10 bases that match TRBD2. This CDR3 has 14 residues. Germline loops: CDR1 SEHNR, CDR2 FQNEAQ (reference sequence). J was trimmed by 10 bases and V by 5 bases; bases with no gene match: 9.

This clonotype was counted at least ten times. One end of the junction fails to match germline, which may point to a read error. The chain combines TRBV12-3 or TRBV12-4 with TRBJ1-5; possibly TRBD1 for D (6 bases). The CDR3 contains 15 residues. In nucleotides, the CDR3 is TGTGCCAGCAGTCTAGCACAGGGAAGCAATCAGCCCCAGCATTTT. Residues: CASSLAQGSNQPQHF.

This clonotype was counted ten times or more. The chain combines TRBV18 with TRBJ1-4, with 7 bases matching TRBD1. The CDR3 is 15 amino acids. CDR1 and CDR2 (germline): KGHSH, LQKENI. Trimming cost V 5 bases and J 0 bases; bases outside gene matches: 3. Here the CDR3 reads CASSSQGTTNEKLFF. CDR3 nucleotides: TGTGCCAGCTCATCACAGGGGACAACTAATGAAAAACTGTTTTTT.

This clonotype occurred many times. The chain carries TRBV7-2 and TRBJ1-2; D is undetermined. CDR1 and CDR2 from the germline V gene are SGHTA and FQGNSA. The germline V and J ends were trimmed by 5 bases and 3 bases, with 13 bases remaining between them. The CDR3 length is 14 residues. The CDR3 nucleotides are TGTGCCAGCAGCGTGGGGTCGGGCGACTATGGCTACACCTTC. It is translated as CASSVGSGDYGYTF.

This clonotype was recorded at least ten times. The CDR3 bases are TGTGCCAGCAGCCGAGACACCAAGAACTATGGCTACACCTTC. Protein: CASSRDTKNYGYTF. The rearrangement uses TRBV14 and TRBJ1-2; D is unresolved. V lost 4 bases and J lost 2, with 11 bases in between. The CDR3 consists of 14 residues. Germline loops: CDR1 SGHDN, CDR2 FVKESK.

This clonotype was seen ten or more times. The V and J genes are TRBV6-6 and TRBJ1-1; 9 nucleotides line up with TRBD1. Germline V gene lookup returns CDR1 MNHNY and CDR2 SVGAGI (reference sequence). This CDR3 region has 16 residues. The V and J ends lost 5 bases and 5 bases, in that order; junction bases with no gene match: 12. The CDR3 is CASSIQGQGRGTEAFF. CDR3 DNA: TGTGCCAGCAGTATACAGGGACAGGGTCGTGGGACTGAAGCTTTCTTT.

The sample holds a few counts of this clonotype. This sequence joins TRBV5-1 and TRBJ1-1; TRBD1 matches 12 bases. CDR1 and CDR2 from the germline V gene are SGHRS and YFSETQ. The CDR3 sequence is 15 residues long. With V trimmed by 2 bases and J by 8 bases, 7 bases remained unmatched. The CDR3 DNA sequence: TGCGCCAGCAGCTTTGGGGGACAGGGGGCACGGGAAGCTTTCTTT. This gives the protein CASSFGGQGAREAFF.

This clonotype was picked up many times. The chain has TRBV7-2 and TRBJ2-7; tentative D call: TRBD2 (6 bases). The CDR3 is made up of 16 amino acids. Trimming removed 1 base at V and 6 bases at J, with 19 bases between. CDR1 SGHTA and CDR2 FQGNSA come from the germline V gene. The CDR3 reads CASSLVSRQGGAEQYF. CDR3 sequence (DNA): TGTGCCAGCAGCTTAGTTTCTCGGCAGGGAGGTGCCGAGCAGTACTTC.

This clonotype showed up many times. The genes are TRBV10-3 and TRBJ1-5; 10 nucleotides match TRBD1. V was pared by 10 bases and J by 3 bases, with 6 bases of the junction left unmatched. The CDR3 sequence is 14 residues long. The germline V gene has CDR1 ENHRY and CDR2 SYGVKD. In DNA form, the CDR3 reads TGTGCCACCCGTGGGACAGGGGACAATCAGCCCCAGCATTTT. Residues: CATRGTGDNQPQHF.

This clonotype was recorded many times. V usage is TRBV27 and J usage is TRBJ1-5; 10 bases are a match to TRBD1. The CDR3 sequence is 19 residues long. Per germline, CDR1 MNHEY and CDR2 SMNVEV (reference sequence). Unmatched junction bases numbered 14, after V lost 4 bases and J lost 2 bases. The CDR3 is CASSSTKTGGLIGNQPQHF. The CDR3 DNA reads as TGTGCCAGCAGTTCGACTAAGACAGGGGGCTTGATTGGCAATCAGCCCCAGCATTTT.